This T cell receptor beta chain derives from a study of blood T cell repertoires in COVID-19. Turning to the study itself: Specimens from acute and convalescent COVID-19 originated in the United States, Italy and Spain.

The germline gives CDR1 LGHNA, CDR2 YSLEER. The CDR3 loop spans 16 amino acids. Authors' processing steps: Counts of nucleated cells, estimated from reference gene primer amplification, were obtained. The table came from immunoSEQ multiplex PCR; TCRdb's copy has only in-frame clones and leaves some out. That table gives V, J and clone size, and the DNA gave D and trimming. Counted here are over 300,000 clones, roughly 90% occurring once; the ten biggest clones make up approximately 1%. On this clone: At one of its ends the junction is not consistent with the germline gene, which may arise from a read error.

This TCR was sampled from a young woman with acute COVID-19. This rearrangement joins TRBV4-3 to TRBJ2-2; a weak D match, TRBD2 (5 bases). The source material was PBMCs or T cells enriched from blood (not recorded which). DNA of the CDR3: TGCGCCAGCAGCCAAGAAGGATATTCGAACACCGGGAAGCTGTTTTTT. It yields the protein CASSQEGYSNTGKLFF.